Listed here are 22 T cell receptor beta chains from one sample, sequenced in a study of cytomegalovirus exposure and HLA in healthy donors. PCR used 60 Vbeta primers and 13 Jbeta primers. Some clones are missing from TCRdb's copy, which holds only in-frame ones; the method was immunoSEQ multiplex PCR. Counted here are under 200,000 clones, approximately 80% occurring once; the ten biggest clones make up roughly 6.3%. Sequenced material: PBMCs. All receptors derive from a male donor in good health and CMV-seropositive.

The DNA of the CDR3 is TGTGCCAGCAGTGAGGGGCTAACCTCTGGAAACACCATATATTTT. Protein: CASSEGLTSGNTIYF. The gene calls are TRBV6-1 and TRBJ1-3, with D possibly matching TRBD1 (5 bases). This CDR3 is built from 15 residues. The V end lost 3 bases, the J end lost 0 bases, and 9 bases lay between the germline ends. Germline loops: CDR1 MNHNS, CDR2 SASEGT.

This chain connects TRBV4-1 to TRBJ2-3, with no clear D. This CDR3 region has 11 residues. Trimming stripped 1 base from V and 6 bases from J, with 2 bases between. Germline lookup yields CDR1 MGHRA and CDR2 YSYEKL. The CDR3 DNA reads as TGCGCCAGCAGCCAAGCGGATACGCAGTATTTT. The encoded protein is CASSQADTQYF.

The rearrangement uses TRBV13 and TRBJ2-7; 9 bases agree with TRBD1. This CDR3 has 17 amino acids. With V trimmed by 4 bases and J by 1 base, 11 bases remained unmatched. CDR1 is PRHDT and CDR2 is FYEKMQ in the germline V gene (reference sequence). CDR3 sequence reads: CASSSNPPGQGSYEQYF. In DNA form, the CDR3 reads TGTGCCAGCAGCTCCAACCCCCCCGGACAGGGGTCCTACGAGCAGTACTTC.

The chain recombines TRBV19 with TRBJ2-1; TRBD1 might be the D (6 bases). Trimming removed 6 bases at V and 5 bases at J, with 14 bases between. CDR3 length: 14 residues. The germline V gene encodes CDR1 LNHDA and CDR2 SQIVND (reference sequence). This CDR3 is CASRGQGSNNEQFF. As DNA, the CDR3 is TGTGCCAGTAGGGGGCAGGGGTCCAACAATGAGCAGTTCTTC.

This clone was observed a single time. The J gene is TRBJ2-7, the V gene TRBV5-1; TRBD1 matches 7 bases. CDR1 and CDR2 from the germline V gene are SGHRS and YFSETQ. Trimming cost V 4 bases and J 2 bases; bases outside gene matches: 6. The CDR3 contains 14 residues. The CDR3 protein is CASSPGTATYEQYF. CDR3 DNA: TGCGCCAGCAGCCCCGGGACAGCGACCTACGAGCAGTACTTC.

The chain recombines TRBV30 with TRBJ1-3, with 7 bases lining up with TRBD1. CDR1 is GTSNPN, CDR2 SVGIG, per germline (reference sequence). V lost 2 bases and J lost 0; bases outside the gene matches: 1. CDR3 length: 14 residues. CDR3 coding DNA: TGTGCCTGGAGTCCAGGGGGCTCTGGAAACACCATATATTTT. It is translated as CAWSPGGSGNTIYF.

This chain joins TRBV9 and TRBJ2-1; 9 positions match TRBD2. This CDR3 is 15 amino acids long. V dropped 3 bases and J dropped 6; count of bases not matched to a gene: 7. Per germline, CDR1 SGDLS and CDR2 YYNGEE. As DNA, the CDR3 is TGTGCCAGCAGCGCTGGGGGCGGGAGGGCCAATGAGCAGTTCTTC. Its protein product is CASSAGGGRANEQFF.

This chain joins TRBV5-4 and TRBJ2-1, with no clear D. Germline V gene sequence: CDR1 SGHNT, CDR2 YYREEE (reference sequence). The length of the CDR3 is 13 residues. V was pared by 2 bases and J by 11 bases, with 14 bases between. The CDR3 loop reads CASSFPSLDQQFF. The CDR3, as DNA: TGTGCCAGCAGCTTCCCCTCGTTAGATCAGCAGTTCTTC.

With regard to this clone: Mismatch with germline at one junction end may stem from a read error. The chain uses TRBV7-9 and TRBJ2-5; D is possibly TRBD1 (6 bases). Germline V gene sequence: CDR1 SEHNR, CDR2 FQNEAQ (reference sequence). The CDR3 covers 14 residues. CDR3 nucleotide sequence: TGTTCCAGCAGCTCACAGGGTGGACGAGAGACCCAGTACTTC. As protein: CSSSSQGGRETQYF.

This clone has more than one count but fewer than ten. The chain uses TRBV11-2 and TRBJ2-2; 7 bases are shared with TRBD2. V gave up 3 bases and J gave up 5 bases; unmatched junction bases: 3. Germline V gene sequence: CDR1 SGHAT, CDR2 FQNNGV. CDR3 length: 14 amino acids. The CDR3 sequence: CASSFPGGTGELFF. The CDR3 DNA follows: TGTGCCAGCAGCTTCCCGGGAGGAACCGGGGAGCTGTTTTTT.

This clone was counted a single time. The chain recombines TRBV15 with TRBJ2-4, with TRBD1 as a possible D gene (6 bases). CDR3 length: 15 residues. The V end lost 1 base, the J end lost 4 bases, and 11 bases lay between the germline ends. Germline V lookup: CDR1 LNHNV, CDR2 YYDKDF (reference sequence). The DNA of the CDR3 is TGTGCCACCAGCAGAGGTTCAACAGGGAAAAACATTCAGTACTTC. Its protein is CATSRGSTGKNIQYF.

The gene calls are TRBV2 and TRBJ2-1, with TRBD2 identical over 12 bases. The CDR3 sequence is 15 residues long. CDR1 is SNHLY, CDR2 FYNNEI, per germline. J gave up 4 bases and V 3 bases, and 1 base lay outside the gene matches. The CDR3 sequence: CASSDGLAGYNEQFF. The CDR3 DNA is TGTGCCAGCAGTGACGGACTAGCGGGGTACAATGAGCAGTTCTTC.

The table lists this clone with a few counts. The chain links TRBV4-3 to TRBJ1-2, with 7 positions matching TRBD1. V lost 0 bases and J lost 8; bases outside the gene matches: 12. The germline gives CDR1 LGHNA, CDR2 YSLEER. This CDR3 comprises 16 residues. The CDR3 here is CASSQDRGWDLWGYTF. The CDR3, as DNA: TGCGCCAGCAGCCAAGACAGGGGGTGGGATCTTTGGGGCTACACCTTC.

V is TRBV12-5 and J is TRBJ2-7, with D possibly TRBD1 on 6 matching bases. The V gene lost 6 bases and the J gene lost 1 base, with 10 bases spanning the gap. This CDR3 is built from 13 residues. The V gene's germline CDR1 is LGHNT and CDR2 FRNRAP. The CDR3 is CASGRDTSYEQYF. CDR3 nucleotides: TGTGCTAGTGGACGGGACACTTCCTACGAGCAGTACTTC.

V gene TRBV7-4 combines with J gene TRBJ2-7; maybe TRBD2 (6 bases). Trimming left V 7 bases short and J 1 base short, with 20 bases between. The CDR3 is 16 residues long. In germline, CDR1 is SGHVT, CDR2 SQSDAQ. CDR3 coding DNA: TGTGCCAGCACCCTCCTGTGGGGGGAGGCGTCCTACGAGCAGTACTTC. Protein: CASTLLWGEASYEQYF.

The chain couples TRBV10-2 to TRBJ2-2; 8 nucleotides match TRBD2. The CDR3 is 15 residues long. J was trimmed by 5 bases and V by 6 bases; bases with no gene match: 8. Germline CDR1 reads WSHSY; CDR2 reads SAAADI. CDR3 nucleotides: TGCGCCAGCAGAAGAGCGGGAGTGGGTACCGGGGAGCTGTTTTTT. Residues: CASRRAGVGTGELFF.

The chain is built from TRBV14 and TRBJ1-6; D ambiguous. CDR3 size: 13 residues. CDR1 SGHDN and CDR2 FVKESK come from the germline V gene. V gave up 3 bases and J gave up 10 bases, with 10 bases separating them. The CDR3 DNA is TGTGCCAGCAGCCAGTCGCCTAGATCACCCCTCCACTTT. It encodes CASSQSPRSPLHF.

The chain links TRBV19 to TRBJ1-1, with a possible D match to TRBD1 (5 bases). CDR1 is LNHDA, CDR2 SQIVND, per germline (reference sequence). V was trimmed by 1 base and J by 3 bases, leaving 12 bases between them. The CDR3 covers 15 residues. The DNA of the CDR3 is TGTGCCAGTAGTATAGTTCCCGGGGGAGACACTGAAGCTTTCTTT. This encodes CASSIVPGGDTEAFF.

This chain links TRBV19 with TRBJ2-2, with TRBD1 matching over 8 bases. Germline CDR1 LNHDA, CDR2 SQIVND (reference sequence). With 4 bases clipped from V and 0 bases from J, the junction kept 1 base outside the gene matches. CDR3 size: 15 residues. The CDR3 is CASSTTGANTGELFF. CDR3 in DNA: TGTGCCAGTAGTACGACAGGGGCGAACACCGGGGAGCTGTTTTTT.

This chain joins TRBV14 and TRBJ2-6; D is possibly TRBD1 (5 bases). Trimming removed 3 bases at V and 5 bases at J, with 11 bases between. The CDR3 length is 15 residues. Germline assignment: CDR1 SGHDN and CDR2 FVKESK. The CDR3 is CASSQPQGWANVLTF. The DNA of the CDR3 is TGTGCCAGCAGCCAGCCCCAGGGATGGGCCAACGTCCTGACTTTC.

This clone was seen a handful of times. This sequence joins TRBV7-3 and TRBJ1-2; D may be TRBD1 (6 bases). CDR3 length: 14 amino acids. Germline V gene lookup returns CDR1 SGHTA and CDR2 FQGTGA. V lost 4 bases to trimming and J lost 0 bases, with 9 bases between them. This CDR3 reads CASSSGDPNYGYTF. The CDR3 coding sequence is TGTGCCAGCAGCTCAGGGGATCCTAACTATGGCTACACCTTC.

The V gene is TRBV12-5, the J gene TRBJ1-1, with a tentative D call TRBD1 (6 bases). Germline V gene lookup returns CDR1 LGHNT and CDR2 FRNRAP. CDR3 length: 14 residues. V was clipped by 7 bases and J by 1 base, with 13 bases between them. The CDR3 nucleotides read TGTGCTAGTGAAATCGACAGGTCGAACACTGAAGCTTTCTTT. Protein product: CASEIDRSNTEAFF.